These 4 T cell receptor beta chains were all obtained from the same sample, sequenced in a study of T cell changes during pregnancy in multiple sclerosis (dated by TCRdb to between 2018 and 2020). Receptors were amplified or captured by the immunoSEQ multiplex PCR assay. TCRdb's version of the immuneACCESS table is confined to in-frame rearrangements and falls short of the full clone set. An unresolved V gene accounts for under half of the shortfall where checked; the remainder is of unknown origin. The table for this sample lists more than 90,000 clones; roughly nine tenths of them were counted only once. 1.5% to 1.7% of the sample rests with the top ten. The starting material was peripheral blood, obtained in the third trimester of pregnancy. Source of these receptors: a female donor with multiple sclerosis, enrolled in a pregnancy study.

This sequence joins TRBV5-1 and TRBJ2-1; D not resolved. Trimming pared 4 bases from V and 4 bases from J, leaving 21 bases between. Germline V gives CDR1 SGHRS, CDR2 YFSETQ. The CDR3 runs 17 residues. The DNA of the CDR3 is TGCGCCAGCAGCCGTCTTTTGGTCCAGTTCGAATACAATGAGCAGTTCTTC. This translates into CASSRLLVQFEYNEQFF.

The rearrangement joins TRBV10-3 to TRBJ1-2; a weak D match, TRBD1 (5 bases). V dropped 2 bases and J dropped 4 bases, with 20 bases sitting between them. Germline lookup yields CDR1 ENHRY and CDR2 SYGVKD. This CDR3 region has 17 residues. CDR3 sequence (DNA): TGTGCCATCAGTGAGCGGGTAGGAGGGGCCAACGGCTATGGCTACACCTTC. Translated: CAISERVGGANGYGYTF.

With regard to this clone: Compared with germline, one end of the junction differs, possibly owing to a read error. The sample contains more than one DNA sequence encoding this CDR3. V gene TRBV5-1 combines with J gene TRBJ1-2, with TRBD1 identical over 10 bases. This CDR3 has 14 amino acids. Germline assignment: CDR1 SGHRS and CDR2 YFSETQ. The DNA for the CDR3 is TGCGCCAGCAGCGACCGGACAGGGGGTTATGGTTACACCTTC. Translating gives CASSDRTGGYGYTF. The variable domain in full, completed from reference TRBV5-1 and TRBJ1-2, reads KAGVTQTPRYLIKTRGQQVTLSCSPISGHRSVSWYQQTPGQGLQFLFEYFSETQRNKGNFPGRFSGRQFSNSRSEMNVSTLELGDSALYLCASSDRTGGYGYTFGSGTRLTVV.

The V call is TRBV19, the J call TRBJ1-5, with 8 bases that match TRBD1. The CDR3 has 16 residues. Germline V gene sequence: CDR1 LNHDA, CDR2 SQIVND (reference sequence). After removal of 7 bases from V and 11 bases from J, the junction contained 19 bases not matched to a gene. The CDR3 is CASNLSGGSSQGAQHF. The CDR3 DNA reads as TGTGCCAGTAACTTGTCAGGGGGCAGCTCCCAAGGGGCCCAGCATTTT.